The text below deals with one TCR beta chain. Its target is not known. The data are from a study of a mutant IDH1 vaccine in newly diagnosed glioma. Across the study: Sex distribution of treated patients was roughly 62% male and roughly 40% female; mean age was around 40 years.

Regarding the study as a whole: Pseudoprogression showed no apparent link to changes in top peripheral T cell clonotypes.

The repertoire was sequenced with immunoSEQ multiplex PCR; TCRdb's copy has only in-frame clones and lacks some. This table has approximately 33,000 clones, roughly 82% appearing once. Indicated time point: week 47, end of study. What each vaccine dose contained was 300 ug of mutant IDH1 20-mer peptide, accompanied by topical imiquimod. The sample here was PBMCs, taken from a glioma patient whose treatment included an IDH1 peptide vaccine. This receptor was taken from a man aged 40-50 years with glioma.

Written as DNA, the CDR3 is TGTGCCAGCAGTGGGACAGGGGCGTCAGGGGAGACCCAGTACTTC. Its protein product is CASSGTGASGETQYF. V is TRBV2 and J is TRBJ2-5; 9 bases line up with TRBD1. This CDR3 comprises 15 residues. Germline CDR1 and CDR2: SNHLY and FYNNEI. The V and J ends lost 4 bases and 5 bases, in that order; junction bases with no gene match: 8.